The text below deals with one TCR beta chain. No antigen is known for it. The table came from immunoSEQ multiplex PCR; TCRdb's copy has only in-frame clones and leaves some out. The sample carries under 35,000 clones, 88% recorded once. This record belongs to a study of T cells in localized non-small cell lung cancer. Broader study findings: Uninvolved adjacent lung had the highest recorded T cell clonality, with tumor below it. Longer overall survival was associated with a higher density of T cells in the blood. Paired adjacent lung recovered a median around 52 of the top 100 tumor clones.

The CDR3 has 14 residues. Trimming took 3 bases from V and 5 from J; bases not matched to a gene: 5. Germline CDR1 is KGHSH and CDR2 is LQKENI. This TCR came from a woman aged 35-75 years with stage III lung adenocarcinoma. This sample comprised peripheral blood mononuclear cells, obtained before any cancer treatment. This chain connects TRBV18 to TRBJ1-1; 8 bases are shared with TRBD1. The CDR3 bases are TGTGCCAGCTCACCCGGGACAGGACCGACTGAAGCTTTCTTT. It yields the protein CASSPGTGPTEAFF.